The subject of this entry is one T cell receptor beta chain. Its antigen is unknown. One base away there is no much larger clone; base qualities are not given. The sample is drawn from a study of blood T cell repertoires in COVID-19 (dated by TCRdb to about 2020). About the investigation overall: Samples from collaborators originated in the United States, Italy and Spain and spanned both the acute and convalescent phases of COVID-19. The prospective study material was composed of cDNA or gDNA derived from T cells, B-cell-depleted T cells, or PBMCs. The dataset comprised deeply sampled blood TCRbeta repertoires from subjects exposed to, actively infected with, or recovered from COVID-19. The repertoires were made available in a free public database intended to serve as a resource for research on the immune response to SARS-CoV-2. Samples came from the ongoing ImmuneRACE study (first 160 participants) plus 1,254 subjects from 6 global collaborators. The sample metadata nearly always contained a de-identified subject ID, COVID-19 status, age in years and sex. Where available, HLA class I and class II types were obtained from metadata supplied by the sample provider rather than from assay-based typing. Study-level results and caveats: Clinical and demographic metadata were provided uncurated, with the amount varying by source and participant.

TCRbeta CDR3 regions were amplified from genomic DNA by means of the immunoSEQ Assay, a bias-controlled multiplex PCR. Under the source paper's analysis protocol: The number of nucleated cells in each sample was estimated by amplification of reference gene primers within the assay. Sequence reads were collapsed and filtered to measure the absolute abundance of every unique TCRbeta CDR3 rearrangement. For each sample, productive Simpson clonality was calculated as the square root of Simpson's diversity index over productive rearrangements. The table was pulled from immuneACCESS by TCRdb, which kept in-frame rearrangements only. Such tables lose some clones; where checked, under half of the loss comes from unresolved V genes, and the rest has no known cause. V and J calls and clone size are as listed in that table; D and trimming were resolved from the DNA. The sample table records more than 200,000 clones; around 90% of these occur just once. The ten largest clones add up to 0.65% to 0.8% of the sample.

Each collaborating institution followed its own protocols to collect whole blood in K2EDTA tubes. For TCRbeta analysis, collaborators shipped samples as frozen whole blood, isolated PBMCs, or DNA extracted from either of those sample types. Looking up the germline V gene yields CDR1 SNHLY and CDR2 FYNNEI. The CDR3 goes from the cysteine to the phenylalanine over 15 residues. Of all the DNA, just the CDR3 is kept, 45 bases in frame from base 1. Trimming removed 6 bases from V and 0 bases from J; the gene matches leave 6 bases unexplained. Recombination linked TRBV2 to TRBJ1-2, with TRBD1 identical over 8 junction bases. The TCR was taken from a human donor in a cohort sampled during active COVID-19. Sequencing was done on a sample of peripheral blood. The nucleotides read TGTGCCAGCAGGGCCAGGACAGGGACTAACTATGGCTACACCTTC. The encoded protein is CASRARTGTNYGYTF.